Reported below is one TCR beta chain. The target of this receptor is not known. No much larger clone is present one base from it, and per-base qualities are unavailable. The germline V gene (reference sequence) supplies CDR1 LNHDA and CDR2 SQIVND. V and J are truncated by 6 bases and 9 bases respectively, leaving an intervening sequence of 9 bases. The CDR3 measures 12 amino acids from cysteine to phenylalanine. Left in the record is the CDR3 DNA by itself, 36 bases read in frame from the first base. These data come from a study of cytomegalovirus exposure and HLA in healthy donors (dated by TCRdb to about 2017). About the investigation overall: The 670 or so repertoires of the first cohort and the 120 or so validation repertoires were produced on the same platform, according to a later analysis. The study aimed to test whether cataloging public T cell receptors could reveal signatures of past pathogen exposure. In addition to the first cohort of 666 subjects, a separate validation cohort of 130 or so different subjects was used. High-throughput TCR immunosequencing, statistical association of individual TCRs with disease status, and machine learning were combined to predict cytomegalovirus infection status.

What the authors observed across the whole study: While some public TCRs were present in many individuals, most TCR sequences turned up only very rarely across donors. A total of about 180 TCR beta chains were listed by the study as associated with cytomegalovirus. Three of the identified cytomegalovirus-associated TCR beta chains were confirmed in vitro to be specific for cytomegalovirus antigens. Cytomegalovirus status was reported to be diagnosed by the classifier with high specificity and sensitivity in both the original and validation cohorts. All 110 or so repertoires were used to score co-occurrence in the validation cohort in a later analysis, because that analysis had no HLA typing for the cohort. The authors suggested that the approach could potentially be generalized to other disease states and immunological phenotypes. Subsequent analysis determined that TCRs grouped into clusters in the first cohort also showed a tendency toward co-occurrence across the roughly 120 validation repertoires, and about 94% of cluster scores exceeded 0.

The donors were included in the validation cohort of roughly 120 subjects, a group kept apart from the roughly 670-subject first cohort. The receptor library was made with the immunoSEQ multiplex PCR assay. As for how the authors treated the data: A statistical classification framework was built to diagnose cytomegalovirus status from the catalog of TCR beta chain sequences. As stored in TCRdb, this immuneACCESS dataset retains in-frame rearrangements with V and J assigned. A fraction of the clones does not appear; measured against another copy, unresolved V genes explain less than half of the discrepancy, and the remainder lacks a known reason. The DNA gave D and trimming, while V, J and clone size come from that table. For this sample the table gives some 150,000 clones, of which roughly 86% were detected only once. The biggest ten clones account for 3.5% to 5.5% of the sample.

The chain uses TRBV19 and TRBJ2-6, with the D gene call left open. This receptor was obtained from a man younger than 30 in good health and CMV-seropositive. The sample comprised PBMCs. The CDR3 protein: CASSPPRNVLTF. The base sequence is TGTGCCAGTAGCCCCCCTCGCAACGTCCTGACTTTC.